These 9 T cell receptor beta chains were sequenced from one sample in a study of blood T cell repertoires in COVID-19. Here immunoSEQ multiplex PCR was the method, and the copy in TCRdb shows in-frame clones only, minus some. This table has 200,000 to 250,000 clones, 80% to 85% appearing once. Sequenced material: peripheral blood. These TCRs come from an older woman with acute or convalescent COVID-19.

V gene TRBV2 combines with J gene TRBJ2-3; D gene uncertain. The V gene's germline CDR1 is SNHLY and CDR2 FYNNEI. CDR3 length: 13 amino acids. Trimming pared 4 bases from V and 2 bases from J, leaving 7 bases between. The CDR3 region has the DNA TGTGCCAGCAGTGGTCACTCCACAGATACGCAGTATTTT. Translating gives CASSGHSTDTQYF.

The chain combines TRBV5-1 with TRBJ1-1; D is unclear. Per the germline V gene, CDR1 is SGHRS and CDR2 is YFSETQ. CDR3 length equals 15 residues. Trimming left V 0 bases short and J 0 bases short, with 9 bases between. CDR3 nucleotide sequence: TGCGCCAGCAGCTTGGGGGTTCAGGTGAACACTGAAGCTTTCTTT. Translated: CASSLGVQVNTEAFF.

This clone was counted only a few times. The gene calls are TRBV5-6 and TRBJ1-4, with D maybe TRBD1 (5 bases). The germline V and J ends were trimmed by 2 bases and 7 bases, with 6 bases remaining between them. This CDR3 contains 12 residues. The germline V gene has CDR1 SGHDT and CDR2 YYEEEE. The DNA for the CDR3 is TGTGCCAGCAGCTTAGGGGTTGAAAAACTGTTTTTT. Encoded protein: CASSLGVEKLFF.

This chain connects TRBV5-1 to TRBJ1-1; D perhaps matches TRBD1 (5 bases). This CDR3 has 15 amino acids. V lost 0 bases and J lost 3, with 12 bases in between. Germline CDR1 reads SGHRS; CDR2 reads YFSETQ. The CDR3 DNA is TGCGCCAGCAGCTTGGTTGGCTTCAGGGACACTGAAGCTTTCTTT. Translation gives CASSLVGFRDTEAFF.

The V gene is TRBV30, the J gene TRBJ2-7, with D perhaps TRBD1 (6 bases). The CDR3 contains 12 residues. CDR1 is GTSNPN, CDR2 SVGIG, per germline (reference sequence). V was pared by 5 bases and J by 0 bases, with 8 bases between. CDR3 DNA sequence: TGTGCCTGGGGGGACAACTCCTACGAGCAGTACTTC. Translating it yields CAWGDNSYEQYF.

A single count supports this clone. V and J are TRBV6-5 and TRBJ2-1, with 8 bases that match TRBD1. The CDR3 extends over 15 amino acids. Germline V gives CDR1 MNHEY, CDR2 SVGAGI. The V and J ends lost 2 bases and 5 bases, in that order; junction bases with no gene match: 5. CDR3 DNA: TGTGCCAGCAGTTACGTAGGACAGGGCCACAATGAGCAGTTCTTC. This sequence encodes CASSYVGQGHNEQFF.

The V and J genes are TRBV7-9 and TRBJ1-4; TRBD1 aligns across 7 bases. V shed 5 bases and J 3 bases; nucleotides not matched to a gene: 6. The CDR3 is 15 residues long. Germline V lookup: CDR1 SEHNR, CDR2 FQNEAQ (reference sequence). The CDR3 nucleotides read TGTGCCAGCAGCCCTCGGGACAGACCTAATGAAAAACTGTTTTTT. Translation: CASSPRDRPNEKLFF.

The chain joins TRBV5-3 to TRBJ1-2; no reliable D call. TRBV5-3 qualifies as an ORF whose function is uncertain. V lost 0 bases, J lost 5 bases, and 11 bases lay in between. This CDR3 contains 14 residues. This chain's CDR3 is CARSLVGGRYGYTF. In DNA, the CDR3 is TGTGCCAGAAGCTTGGTGGGAGGCCGTTATGGCTACACCTTC.

The chain recombines TRBV27 with TRBJ1-1; D is possibly TRBD1 (6 bases). CDR3 length: 17 residues. V dropped 2 bases and J dropped 0 bases, with 16 bases sitting between them. Per the germline V gene, CDR1 is MNHEY and CDR2 is SMNVEV (reference sequence). The CDR3 sequence: CASSLMSRGAVNTEAFF. The CDR3 DNA follows: TGTGCCAGCAGTTTAATGTCGCGGGGGGCAGTGAACACTGAAGCTTTCTTT.